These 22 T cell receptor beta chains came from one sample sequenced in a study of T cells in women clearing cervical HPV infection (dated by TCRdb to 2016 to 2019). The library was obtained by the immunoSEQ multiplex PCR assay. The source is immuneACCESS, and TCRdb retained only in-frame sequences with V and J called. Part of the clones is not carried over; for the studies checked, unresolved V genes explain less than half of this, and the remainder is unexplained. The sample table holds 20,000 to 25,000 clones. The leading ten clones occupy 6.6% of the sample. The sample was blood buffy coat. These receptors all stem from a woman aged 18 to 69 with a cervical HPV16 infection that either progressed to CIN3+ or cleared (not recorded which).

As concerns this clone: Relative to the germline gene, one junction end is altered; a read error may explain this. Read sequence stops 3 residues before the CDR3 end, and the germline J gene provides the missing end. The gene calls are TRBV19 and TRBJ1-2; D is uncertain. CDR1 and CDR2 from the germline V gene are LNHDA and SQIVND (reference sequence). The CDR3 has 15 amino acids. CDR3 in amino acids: CASSITSGSVYDYTF. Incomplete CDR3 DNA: TGTGCCAGTAGTATTACTAGCGGGAGTGTCTATGAC.

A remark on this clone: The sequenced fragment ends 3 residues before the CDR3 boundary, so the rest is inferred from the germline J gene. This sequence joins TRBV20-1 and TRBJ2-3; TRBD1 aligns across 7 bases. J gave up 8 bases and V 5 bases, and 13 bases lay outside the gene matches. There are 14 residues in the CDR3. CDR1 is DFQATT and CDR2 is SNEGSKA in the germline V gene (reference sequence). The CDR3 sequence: CSAAHNRGQRTQYF. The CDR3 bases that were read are TGCAGTGCTGCTCATAACAGGGGTCAGCGTACG.

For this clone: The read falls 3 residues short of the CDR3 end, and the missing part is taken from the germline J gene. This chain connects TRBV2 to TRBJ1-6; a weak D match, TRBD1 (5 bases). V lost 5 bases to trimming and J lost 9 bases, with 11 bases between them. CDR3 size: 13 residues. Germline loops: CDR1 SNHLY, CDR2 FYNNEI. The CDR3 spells CASSYRQFSPLHF. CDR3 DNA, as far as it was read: TGTGCCAGCAGTTACAGACAGTTTTCACCC.

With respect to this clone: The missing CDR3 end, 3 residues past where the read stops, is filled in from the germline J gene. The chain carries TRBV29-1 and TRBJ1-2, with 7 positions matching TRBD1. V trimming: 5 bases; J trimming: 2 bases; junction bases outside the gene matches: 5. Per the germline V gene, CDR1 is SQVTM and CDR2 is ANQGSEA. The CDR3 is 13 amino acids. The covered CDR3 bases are TGCAGCGTTTCCACAGGGGCGAACTATGGC. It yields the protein CSVSTGANYG. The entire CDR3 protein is CSVSTGANYGYTF.

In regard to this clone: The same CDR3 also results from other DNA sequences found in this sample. Incomplete CDR3 DNA: TGTGCCATCAGTCCATGGACAGGGAGCAATGAG. Its protein is CAISPWTGSNE. The whole CDR3 region reads CAISPWTGSNEQFF. The chain joins TRBV10-3 to TRBJ2-1, with TRBD1 matching 8 bases. The read terminates 3 residues ahead of where the CDR3 ends, so the germline J gene completes it. V trimming: 5 bases; J trimming: 6 bases; junction bases outside the gene matches: 6. This CDR3 region has 14 residues. Germline loops: CDR1 ENHRY, CDR2 SYGVKD.

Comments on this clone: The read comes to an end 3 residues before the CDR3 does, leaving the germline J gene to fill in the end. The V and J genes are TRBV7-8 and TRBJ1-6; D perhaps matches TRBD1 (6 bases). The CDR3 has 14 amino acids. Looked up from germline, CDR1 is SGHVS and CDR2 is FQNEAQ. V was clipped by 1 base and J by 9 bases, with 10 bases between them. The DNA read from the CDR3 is TGTGCCAGCAGCTTAGTCAGGGGAGGTTCACCC. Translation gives CASSLVRGGSP. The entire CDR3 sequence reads CASSLVRGGSPLHF.

CDR3 DNA (partial): TGCAGTGCTGTAGGGAGGGTCCGCTCTGGGGCCAACGTA. Encoded protein: CSAVGRVRSGANV. From start to end, the CDR3 is CSAVGRVRSGANVLFF. V gene TRBV20-1 combines with J gene TRBJ1-4, with D possibly TRBD1 on 5 matching bases. The observed sequence ends 3 residues before the CDR3 terminus, with the missing tail filled in from the germline J gene. The CDR3 contains 16 residues. Germline values: CDR1 DFQATT, CDR2 SNEGSKA (reference sequence).

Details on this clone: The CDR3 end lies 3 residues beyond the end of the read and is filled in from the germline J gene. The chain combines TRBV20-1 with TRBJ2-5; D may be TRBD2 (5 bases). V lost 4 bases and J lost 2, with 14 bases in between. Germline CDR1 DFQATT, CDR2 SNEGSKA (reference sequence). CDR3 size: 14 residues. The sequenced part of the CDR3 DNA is TGCAGTGCTATATCAGCGGCCCCTCAAGAGACC. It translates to CSAISAAPQET. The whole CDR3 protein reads CSAISAAPQETQYF.

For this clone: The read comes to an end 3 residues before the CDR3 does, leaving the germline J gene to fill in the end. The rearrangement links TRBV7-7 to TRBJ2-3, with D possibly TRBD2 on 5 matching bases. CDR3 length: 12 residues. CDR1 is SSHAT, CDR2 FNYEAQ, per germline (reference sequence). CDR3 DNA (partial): TGTGCCAGCAGCCTACTAGGAGAGACG. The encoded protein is CASSLLGET. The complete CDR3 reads CASSLLGETQYF. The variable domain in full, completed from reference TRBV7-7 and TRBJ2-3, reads GAGVSQSPRYKVTKRGQDVTLRCDPISSHATLYWYQQALGQGPEFLTYFNYEAQPDKSGLPSDRFSAERPEGSISTLTIQRTEQRDSAMYRCASSLLGETQYFGPGTRLTVL.

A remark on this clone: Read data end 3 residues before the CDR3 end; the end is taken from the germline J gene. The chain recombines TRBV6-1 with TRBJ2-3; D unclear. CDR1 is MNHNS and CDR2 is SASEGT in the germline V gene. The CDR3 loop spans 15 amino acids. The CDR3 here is CASSDSLTEQETQYF. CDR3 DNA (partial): TGTGCCAGCAGTGACAGCTTAACAGAACAAGAGACG.

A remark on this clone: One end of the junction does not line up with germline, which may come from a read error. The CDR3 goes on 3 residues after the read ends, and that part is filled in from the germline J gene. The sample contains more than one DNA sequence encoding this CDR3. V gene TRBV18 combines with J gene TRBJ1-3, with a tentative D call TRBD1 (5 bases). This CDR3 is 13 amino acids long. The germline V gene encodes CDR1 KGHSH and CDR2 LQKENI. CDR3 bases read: TGTGCCAGCTCACCATACGAGGGGAACACG. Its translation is CASSPYEGNT. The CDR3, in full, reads CASSPYEGNTIYF.

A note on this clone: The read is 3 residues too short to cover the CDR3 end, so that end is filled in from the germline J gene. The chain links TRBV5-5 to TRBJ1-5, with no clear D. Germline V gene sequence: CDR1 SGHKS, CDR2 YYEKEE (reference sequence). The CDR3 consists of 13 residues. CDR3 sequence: CASSLVAENPQHF. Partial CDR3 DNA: TGTGCCAGCAGCTTGGTGGCCGAGAATCCC.

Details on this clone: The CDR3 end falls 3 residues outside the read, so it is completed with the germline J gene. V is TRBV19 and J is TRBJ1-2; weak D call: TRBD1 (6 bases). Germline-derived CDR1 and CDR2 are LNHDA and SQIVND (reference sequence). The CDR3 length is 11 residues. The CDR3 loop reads CASSKGTFYTF. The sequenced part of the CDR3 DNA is TGTGCCAGTAGTAAGGGGACATTC.

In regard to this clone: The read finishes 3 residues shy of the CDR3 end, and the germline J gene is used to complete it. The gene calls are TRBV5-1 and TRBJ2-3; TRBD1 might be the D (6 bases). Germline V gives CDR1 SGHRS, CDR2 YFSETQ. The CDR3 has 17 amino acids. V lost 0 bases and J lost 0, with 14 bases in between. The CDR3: CASSLAKLGGSTDTQYF. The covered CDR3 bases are TGCGCCAGCAGCTTGGCCAAGTTAGGGGGAAGCACAGATACG.

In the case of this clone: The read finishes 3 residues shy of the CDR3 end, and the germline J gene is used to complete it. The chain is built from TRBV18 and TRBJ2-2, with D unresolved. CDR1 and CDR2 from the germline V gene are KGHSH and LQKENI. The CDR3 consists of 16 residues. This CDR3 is CASSPTYAQKNSPLFF. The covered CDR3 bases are TGTGCCAGCTCACCAACATATGCACAGAAAAATTCACCG.

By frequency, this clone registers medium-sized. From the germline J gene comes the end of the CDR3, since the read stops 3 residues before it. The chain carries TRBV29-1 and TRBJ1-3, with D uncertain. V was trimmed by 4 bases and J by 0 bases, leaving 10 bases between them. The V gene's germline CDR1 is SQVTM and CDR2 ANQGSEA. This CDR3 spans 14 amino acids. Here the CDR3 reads CSVAGLNSGNTIYF. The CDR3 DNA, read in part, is TGCAGCGTTGCTGGCTTAAACTCTGGAAACACC.

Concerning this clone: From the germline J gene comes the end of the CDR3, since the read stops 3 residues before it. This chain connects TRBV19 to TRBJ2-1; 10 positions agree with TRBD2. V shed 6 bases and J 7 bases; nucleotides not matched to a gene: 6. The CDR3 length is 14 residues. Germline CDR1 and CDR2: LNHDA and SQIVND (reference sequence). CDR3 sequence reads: CASSPLSGGNEQFF. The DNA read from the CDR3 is TGTGCCAGTAGCCCACTTAGCGGGGGGAATGAG.

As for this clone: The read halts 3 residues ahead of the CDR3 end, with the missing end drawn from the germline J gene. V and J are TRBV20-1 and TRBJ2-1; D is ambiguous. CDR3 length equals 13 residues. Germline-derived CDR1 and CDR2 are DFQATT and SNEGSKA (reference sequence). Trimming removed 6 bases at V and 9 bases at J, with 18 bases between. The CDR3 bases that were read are TGCAGTGCGACGTTCACCCCTAGGATTGAG. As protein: CSATFTPRIE. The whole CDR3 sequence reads CSATFTPRIEQFF.

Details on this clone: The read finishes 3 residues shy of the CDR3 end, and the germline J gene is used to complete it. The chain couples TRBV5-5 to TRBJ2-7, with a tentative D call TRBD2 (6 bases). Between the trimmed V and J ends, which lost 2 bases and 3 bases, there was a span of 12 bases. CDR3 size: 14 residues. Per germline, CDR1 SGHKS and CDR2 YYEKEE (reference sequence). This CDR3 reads CASSFSGPVYEQYF. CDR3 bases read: TGTGCCAGCAGCTTTAGCGGTCCTGTCTACGAG.

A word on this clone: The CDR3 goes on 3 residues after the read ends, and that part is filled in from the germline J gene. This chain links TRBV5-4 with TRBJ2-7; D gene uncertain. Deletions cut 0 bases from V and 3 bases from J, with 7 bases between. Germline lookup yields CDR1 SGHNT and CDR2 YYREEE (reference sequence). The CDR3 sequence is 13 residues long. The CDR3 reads CASSLDPGYEQYF. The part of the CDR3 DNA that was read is TGTGCCAGCAGCTTGGACCCCGGCTACGAG.

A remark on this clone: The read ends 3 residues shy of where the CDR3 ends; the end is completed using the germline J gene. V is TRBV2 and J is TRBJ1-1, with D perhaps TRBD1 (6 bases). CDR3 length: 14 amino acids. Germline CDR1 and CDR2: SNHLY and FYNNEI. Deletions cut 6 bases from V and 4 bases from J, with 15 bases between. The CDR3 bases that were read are TGTGCCAGCAGGGGGATCAGGGGCCGCACTGAA. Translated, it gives CASRGIRGRTE. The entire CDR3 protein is CASRGIRGRTEAFF.

Partial CDR3 DNA: TGTGCCAGCAGTTTTCCGGGGACAGGGGTTTATGGC. It codes for CASSFPGTGVYG. The full CDR3 protein is CASSFPGTGVYGYTF. The chain is built from TRBV7-2 and TRBJ1-2; 10 bases are shared with TRBD1. The DNA ends 3 residues before the CDR3 does, and the rest of the CDR3 is filled in from the germline J gene. J was trimmed by 5 bases and V by 6 bases; bases with no gene match: 9. This CDR3 comprises 15 residues. Germline CDR1 is SGHTA and CDR2 is FQGNSA.